This passage covers 16 T cell receptor beta chains from one sample sequenced in a study of blood T cell repertoires in COVID-19. Assay used: immunoSEQ multiplex PCR; TCRdb lists only in-frame clones, some missing. The sample includes about 81,000 clones, 75% to 90% of them seen just once. Material for sequencing was peripheral blood. The receptors shown here come from a man between 65 and 85 years old with active or convalescent COVID-19.

J is TRBJ2-1 and V is TRBV15; D perhaps matches TRBD2 (6 bases). Trimming took off 4 bases at V and 2 bases at J, with 15 bases between the two ends. The CDR3 consists of 16 residues. Germline V lookup: CDR1 LNHNV, CDR2 YYDKDF (reference sequence). CDR3 in amino acids: CATSNLARGTYNEQFF. For the CDR3, the DNA is TGTGCCACCAGCAATCTAGCGCGGGGAACCTACAATGAGCAGTTCTTC.

The chain joins TRBV6-4 to TRBJ2-2; 15 positions match TRBD2. Germline CDR1 MRHNA, CDR2 SNTAGT. The CDR3 is 17 amino acids. V dropped 3 bases and J dropped 7; count of bases not matched to a gene: 6. In DNA form, the CDR3 reads TGTGCCAGCAGTGAAGGGACTAGCGGGGGGAAAGGCGGGGAGCTGTTTTTT. Protein: CASSEGTSGGKGGELFF.

The genes are TRBV15 and TRBJ1-2; D uncertain. With 2 bases removed from V and 7 bases from J, the gap between germline ends came to 17 bases. The CDR3 contains 15 residues. CDR1 LNHNV and CDR2 YYDKDF come from the germline V gene (reference sequence). As DNA, the CDR3 is TGTGCCACCAGCAGAACTACAAACGGGGAGCTTGGCTACACCTTC. Translation gives CATSRTTNGELGYTF.

J is TRBJ1-2 and V is TRBV7-2; 8 positions match TRBD1. This CDR3 spans 14 amino acids. Germline loops: CDR1 SGHTA, CDR2 FQGNSA. Trimming took 1 base from V and 8 from J; bases not matched to a gene: 6. The CDR3 bases are TGTGCCAGCAGCTTAGGGTCGACAGGGGTCGGCTACACCTTC. Translation: CASSLGSTGVGYTF.

The gene calls are TRBV10-1 and TRBJ2-3, with a weak D call TRBD1 (5 bases). Trimming cost V 2 bases and J 5 bases, with 17 bases left between them. The CDR3 covers 16 residues. Germline lookup yields CDR1 WNHNN and CDR2 SYGVQD (reference sequence). CDR3 residues: CASSERRQQAGDTQYF. The CDR3 region has the DNA TGCGCCAGCAGTGAGCGACGTCAACAGGCAGGAGATACGCAGTATTTT.

This clone appeared a single time. The chain uses TRBV6-5 and TRBJ1-5, with D hard to call. The CDR3 contains 15 residues. Germline V gives CDR1 MNHEY, CDR2 SVGAGI. Trimming cost V 0 bases and J 5 bases, with 11 bases left between them. CDR3: CASSYSGSRDQPQHF. In DNA, the CDR3 is TGTGCCAGCAGTTACTCCGGGAGCCGCGATCAGCCCCAGCATTTT.

The rearrangement joins TRBV7-2 to TRBJ2-3, with 13 bases lining up with TRBD2. This CDR3 comprises 14 residues. Germline V gives CDR1 SGHTA, CDR2 FQGNSA. The CDR3 here is CATTSGGAGDTQYF. CDR3 nucleotides: TGTGCGACAACTAGCGGGGGGGCGGGAGATACGCAGTATTTT.

The chain recombines TRBV9 with TRBJ2-5; 9 bases agree with TRBD1. This CDR3 has 15 amino acids. Germline values: CDR1 SGDLS, CDR2 YYNGEE. Trimming removed 5 bases from V and 3 bases from J; junction bases left unmatched: 8. The CDR3 spells CASSVQGTGKETQYF. DNA for the CDR3: TGTGCCAGCAGTGTCCAGGGGACAGGGAAAGAGACCCAGTACTTC. Based on the CDR3 plus reference TRBV9 and TRBJ2-5, the full variable domain is DSGVTQTPKHLITATGQRVTLRCSPRSGDLSVYWYQQSLDQGLQFLIQYYNGEERAKGNILERFSAQQFPDLHSELNLSSLELGDSALYFCASSVQGTGKETQYFGPGTRLLVL.

The chain recombines TRBV10-3 with TRBJ2-1; 10 positions match TRBD2. This CDR3 is built from 20 residues. V lost 1 base and J lost 0; bases outside the gene matches: 12. Per the germline V gene, CDR1 is ENHRY and CDR2 is SYGVKD. As DNA, the CDR3 is TGTGCCATCAGTGAGTTTAGCGGGGGGTCTCGAACGAGCTCCTACAATGAGCAGTTCTTC. This gives the protein CAISEFSGGSRTSSYNEQFF.

The genes are TRBV5-6 and TRBJ2-5; 8 bases fit TRBD2. V dropped 8 bases and J dropped 5; count of bases not matched to a gene: 11. The CDR3 totals 14 residues. Germline loops: CDR1 SGHDT, CDR2 YYEEEE. CDR3 in amino acids: CASLTSAGAETQYF. CDR3 DNA: TGTGCCAGTTTGACTAGCGCCGGAGCGGAGACCCAGTACTTC.

The V and J genes are TRBV30 and TRBJ2-5; no definite D call. V shed 3 bases and J shed 2 bases, with 13 bases lying between them. Germline V gene sequence: CDR1 GTSNPN, CDR2 SVGIG (reference sequence). The CDR3 runs 14 residues. CDR3 nucleotide sequence: TGTGCCTGGAGCCGTCGAAGCCTACAAGAGACCCAGTACTTC. Translated: CAWSRRSLQETQYF. The entire variable domain, with the rest obtained from reference TRBV30 and TRBJ2-5, is as follows: SQTIHQWPATLVQPVGSPLSLECTVEGTSNPNLYWYRQAAGRGLQLLFYSVGIGQISSEVPQNLSASRPQDRQFILSSKKLLLSDSGFYLCAWSRRSLQETQYFGPGTRLLVL.

The gene calls are TRBV7-3 and TRBJ1-2, with D perhaps TRBD1 (5 bases). The CDR3 is 13 residues long. The V end was cut by 5 bases, the J end by 2 bases, with 9 bases between. Germline assignment: CDR1 SGHTA and CDR2 FQGTGA. Here the CDR3 DNA reads TGTGCCAGCAGCGTAGACAGCAACTATGGCTACACCTTC. The encoded protein is CASSVDSNYGYTF.

V usage is TRBV7-2 and J usage is TRBJ1-6, with TRBD1 matching 8 bases. Germline assignment: CDR1 SGHTA and CDR2 FQGNSA. The V segment lost 2 bases and the J segment 6 bases; nucleotides outside the gene matches: 9. The CDR3 sequence is 17 residues long. This chain's CDR3 is CASSLIGTGLANSPLHF. For the CDR3, the DNA is TGTGCCAGCAGCTTAATAGGGACAGGATTAGCTAATTCACCCCTCCACTTT.

In the case of this clone: The junction departs from germline at one end; a sequencing error may be responsible. The chain has TRBV3-1 (or the pseudogene TRBV3-2) and TRBJ1-1; possibly TRBD1 for D (6 bases). The CDR3 length is 14 residues. Germline V CDR1 and CDR2: LGHDT, YNNKEL (reference sequence). For the CDR3, the DNA is TGTGCAGCTCGGGGCAGGGGCCTGAAGACTGAAGCTTTCTTT. Its translation is CAARGRGLKTEAFF.

V gene TRBV7-9 combines with J gene TRBJ1-5; 7 bases agree with TRBD1. Germline CDR1 SEHNR, CDR2 FQNEAQ (reference sequence). This CDR3 is built from 16 residues. With V trimmed by 4 bases and J by 2 bases, 8 bases remained unmatched. CDR3 region: CASSSTGDWGNQPQHF. The CDR3, as DNA: TGTGCCAGCAGCTCAACAGGGGACTGGGGCAATCAGCCCCAGCATTTT.

This clone was picked up a small number of times. The V and J genes are TRBV7-6 and TRBJ1-6; 7 bases are shared with TRBD1. The CDR3 runs 14 residues. CDR1 is SGHVS and CDR2 is FNYEAQ in the germline V gene. V was clipped by 7 bases and J by 9 bases; unmatched bases: 9. Here the CDR3 DNA reads TGTGCCAGCAACACAGGGGCCGGGGGTTCACCCCTCCACTTT. This sequence encodes CASNTGAGGSPLHF.